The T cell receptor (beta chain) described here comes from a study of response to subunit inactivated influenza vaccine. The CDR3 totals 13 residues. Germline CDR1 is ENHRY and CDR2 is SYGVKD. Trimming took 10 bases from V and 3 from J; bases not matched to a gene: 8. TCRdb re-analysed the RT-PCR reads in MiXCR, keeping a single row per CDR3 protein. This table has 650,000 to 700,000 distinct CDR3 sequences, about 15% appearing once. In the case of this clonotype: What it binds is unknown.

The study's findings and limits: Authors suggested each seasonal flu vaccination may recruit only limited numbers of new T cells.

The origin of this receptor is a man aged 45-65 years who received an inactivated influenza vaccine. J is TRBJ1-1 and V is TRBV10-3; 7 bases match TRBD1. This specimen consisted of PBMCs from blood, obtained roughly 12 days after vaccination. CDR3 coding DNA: TGTGCCACGTCGGGACAGAGTGACACTGAAGCTTTCTTT. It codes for CATSGQSDTEAFF.